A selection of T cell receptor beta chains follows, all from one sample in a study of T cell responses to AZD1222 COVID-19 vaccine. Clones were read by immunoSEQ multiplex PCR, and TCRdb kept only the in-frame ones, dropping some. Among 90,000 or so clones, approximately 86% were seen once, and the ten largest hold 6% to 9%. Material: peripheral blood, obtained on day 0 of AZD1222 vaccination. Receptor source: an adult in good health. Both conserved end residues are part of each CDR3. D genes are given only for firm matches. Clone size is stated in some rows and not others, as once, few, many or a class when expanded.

CASSVGWAADSSYNEQFF	.	TRBJ2-1	TRBV9	.
CASSLDRFANTGELFF	.	TRBJ2-2	TRBV7-2	.
CASRNRAGTEAFF	.	TRBJ1-1	TRBV6-5	.
CASSLVRSYEQYF	.	TRBJ2-7	TRBV7-2	.
CASSQTGTSYNEQFF	TRBD2	TRBJ2-1	TRBV4-3	once
CSVTTGGSNYGYTF	TRBD1	TRBJ1-2	TRBV29-1	.
CASSYSMGLAGGDTQYF	TRBD2	TRBJ2-3	TRBV6-2/TRBV6-3	.
CATSPTGIEQFF	.	TRBJ2-1	TRBV24-1	.
CASSLGGLRDTQYF	.	TRBJ2-3	TRBV7-2	.
CASSVLHNEQFF	.	TRBJ2-1	TRBV5-5	.
CASSREGTGGAIGELFF	TRBD1	TRBJ2-2	TRBV27	.
CASSIQGMNTEAFF	.	TRBJ1-1	TRBV19	.
CSGLTAGETGELFF	TRBD2	TRBJ2-2	TRBV29-1	.
CASSLGGSVRGDNQPQHF	TRBD1	TRBJ1-5	TRBV28	.